The rows below give T cell receptor beta chains drawn from one sample of a study of shared clonotypes between healthy human individuals. Sequencing was performed with immunoSEQ multiplex PCR; in TCRdb, only in-frame clones are kept and a portion is missing. This table has hundreds of thousands of clones, roughly 96% appearing once. Sequencing used naive CD8+ T cells sorted from blood. The receptors shown here come from a woman younger than 45 in good health. Each CDR3 is given with its conserved first and last residue. Fields, in order: V gene, J gene, D gene, clone size, CDR3 DNA, CDR3 protein. D genes are given only for firm matches. Rows give clone size only sometimes, using once, few, many, or a class for an expanded clone.

TRBV15,TRBJ2-7,TRBD2,.,TGTGCCACCAGCACCAGCGGGAGGGGAAATATATACGAGCAGTACTTC,CATSTSGRGNIYEQYF
TRBV2,TRBJ2-7,.,.,TGTGCCAGCAGTGAAGCGACAGTAGTACCGTACGAGCAGTACTTC,CASSEATVVPYEQYF
TRBV27,TRBJ2-7,.,few,TGTGCCAGCAGCCTGGGATCTGGGGAGCAGTACTTC,CASSLGSGEQYF
TRBV10-1,TRBJ2-3,TRBD1,.,TGCGCCAGCAGACCCGGGACAGGGTCTGCAGATACGCAGTATTTT,CASRPGTGSADTQYF
TRBV7-8,TRBJ2-1,TRBD2,.,TGTGCCAGCAGCTTCCCGGGACTAGTCGACAATGAGCAGTTCTTC,CASSFPGLVDNEQFF
TRBV4-1,TRBJ2-5,.,.,TGCGCCAGCAGCCAACACAGGAGACAAGAGACCCAGTACTTC,CASSQHRRQETQYF
TRBV4-2,TRBJ2-7,TRBD2,.,TGTGCCAGCAGCCAAGTTTTGGGGGAGGGCCCGTACGAGCAGTACTTC,CASSQVLGEGPYEQYF
TRBV7-9,TRBJ2-3,TRBD2,.,TGTGCCAGCGGACTAGCGGGAGTTGAGGATACGCAGTATTTT,CASGLAGVEDTQYF
TRBV28,TRBJ1-1,.,.,TGTGCCAGCAGCCCTACGGGACGCCCCAACACTGAAGCTTTCTTT,CASSPTGRPNTEAFF
TRBV28,TRBJ2-7,.,.,TGTGCCAGCAGTAAACCGTGGCAGGGCCTCGGTCTGGATCGGGACGAGCAGTACTTC,CASSKPWQGLGLDRDEQYF
TRBV16,TRBJ2-7,.,.,TGTGCCAGCAGCCCATCCGGGGCTCCCTACGAGCAGTACTTC,CASSPSGAPYEQYF
TRBV7-9,TRBJ1-1,.,.,TGTGCCAGCAGCCCAGAAAATACAGGTGAAGCTTTCTTT,CASSPENTGEAFF
TRBV28,TRBJ2-7,.,.,TGTGCCAGCAGTTTAAGTAGGATCTACGAGCAGTACTTC,CASSLSRIYEQYF
TRBV6-1,TRBJ2-7,TRBD2,.,TGTGCCAGCAGTGAAAGCGGGAGAAAGCACGAGCAGTACTTC,CASSESGRKHEQYF
TRBV6-6,TRBJ1-2,.,.,TGTGCCAGCAGTTACACAGACGGGGTGGATGGCTACACCTTC,CASSYTDGVDGYTF
TRBV7-9,TRBJ1-1,TRBD1,.,TGTGCCAGCAGCTCAGCCACGACAGGGTGGGACACTGAAGCTTTCTTT,CASSSATTGWDTEAFF
TRBV11-2,TRBJ2-2,.,once,TGTGCCAGCAGCCCATGGACCCTGACCCCGAACACCGGGGAGCTGTTTTTT,CASSPWTLTPNTGELFF
TRBV2,TRBJ2-7,.,.,TGTGCCAGCAGTGAAGGTGCTACCTACGAGCAGTACTTC,CASSEGATYEQYF
TRBV19,TRBJ2-7,.,.,TGTGCCAGTAGTACTCTGGGACCGGGTGCCTACGAGCAGTACTTC,CASSTLGPGAYEQYF
TRBV7-7,TRBJ2-5,TRBD2,once,TGTGCCCTCCGGGGGGGGATTGGGGACCAAGAGACCCAGTACTTC,CALRGGIGDQETQYF
TRBV25-1,TRBJ1-2,.,.,TGTGCCAGCTTTAGCGGGGATGTTTATGATGGCTACACCTTC,CASFSGDVYDGYTF
TRBV10-2,TRBJ2-7,TRBD2,.,TGCGCCAGTGGACTAGCAGAAAACTACGAGCAGTACTTC,CASGLAENYEQYF
TRBV28,TRBJ1-1,.,.,TGTGCCAGCAGAGACACAAGGACTGAAGCTTTCTTT,CASRDTRTEAFF
TRBV19,TRBJ2-5,.,.,TGTGCCAGTAGTCAACCGGGGCTCCAAGAGACCCAGTACTTC,CASSQPGLQETQYF
TRBV5-1,TRBJ2-7,.,.,TGCGCCAGCAGCTTGGACCGCGCGTTGCGCTACGAGCAGTACTTC,CASSLDRALRYEQYF
TRBV19,TRBJ1-6,.,.,TGTGCCAGTAGTGTCGGGAATTCACCCCTCCACTTT,CASSVGNSPLHF
TRBV5-2,TRBJ1-5,.,.,TGTGCCAGCAGCCAAACGGGGGGGCGGCCCCAGCATTTT,CASSQTGGRPQHF
TRBV6-6,TRBJ1-4,TRBD1,.,TGTGCCACCTTAAGGGACAGAACTAATGAAAAACTGTTTTTT,CATLRDRTNEKLFF
TRBV14,TRBJ2-7,.,.,TGTGCCAGCAGCCAAGAGTGGGGACTGAACTACGAGCAGTACTTC,CASSQEWGLNYEQYF
TRBV18,TRBJ1-2,.,.,TGTGCCAGCTCACCGGATGGCGGACGGGACTATGGCTACACCTTC,CASSPDGGRDYGYTF
TRBV5-1,TRBJ2-7,.,.,TGCGCCAGCAGCTTGGTACAGGTAGCCTACGAGCAGTACTTC,CASSLVQVAYEQYF
TRBV5-6,TRBJ2-7,.,.,TGTGCCAGCAGCTACCAGGGTTACGAGCAGTACTTC,CASSYQGYEQYF
TRBV6-5,TRBJ2-1,TRBD2,.,TGTGCCAGCAGGGCCCGGACTAGCGGGAACAATGAGCAGTTCTTC,CASRARTSGNNEQFF
TRBV5-5,TRBJ2-7,.,.,TGTGCCAGCAGCTTCACCTCAGGCTCCTACGAGCAGTACTTC,CASSFTSGSYEQYF
TRBV28,TRBJ2-1,TRBD2,.,TGTGCCAGCAGTCTCGGACTAGCTGGCAATGAGCAGTTCTTC,CASSLGLAGNEQFF
TRBV6-1,TRBJ2-2,TRBD1,.,TGTGCCACCCGGGACAGGGGGTACACCGGGGAGCTGTTTTTT,CATRDRGYTGELFF
TRBV2,TRBJ1-1,.,.,TGTGCCAGCAGCCTCCCGGTGGCGCACACTGAAGCTTTCTTT,CASSLPVAHTEAFF
TRBV5-6,TRBJ1-3,.,.,TGTGCCAGCAGCTTCATCCGGAGTAACTCTGGAAACACCATATATTTT,CASSFIRSNSGNTIYF
TRBV19,TRBJ1-1,.,once,TGTGCCAGTAGTTCAAAATTCGGACGGGACGGAGCTTTCTTT,CASSSKFGRDGAFF
TRBV19,TRBJ1-3,.,.,TGTGCCAGTAGTATAGAACCCGCCGAGGAGGGACGCACCATATATTTT,CASSIEPAEEGRTIYF
TRBV11-2,TRBJ2-7,TRBD2,once,TGTGCCAGCAGGTCGGGTCGGGGGGAGATTGGCGAGCAGTACTTC,CASRSGRGEIGEQYF
TRBV5-6,TRBJ1-1,TRBD1,.,TGTGCCAGCAGCTTGGGGGTGGAGGGGGCGCGAGCTGAAGCTTTCTTT,CASSLGVEGARAEAFF
TRBV19,TRBJ2-1,.,few,TGTGCCAGTAGTATCTGGGGCAATGAGCAGTTCTTC,CASSIWGNEQFF
TRBV19,TRBJ2-7,TRBD2,.,TGTGCCAGTAGTCCAGGCGGGGGATTGGTCTACGAGCAGTACTTC,CASSPGGGLVYEQYF
TRBV2,TRBJ2-7,TRBD2,.,TGTGCCATCCTTAGCGGGCCAAACTACGAGCAGTACTTC,CAILSGPNYEQYF
TRBV19,TRBJ2-7,TRBD2,.,TGTGCCAGTAGTATGGGCCTTGGACTAGTCTACGAGCAGTACTTC,CASSMGLGLVYEQYF
TRBV11-2,TRBJ2-7,.,.,TGTGCCAGCAGCTTAGGCCTAGCGTGGTACGAGCAGTACTTC,CASSLGLAWYEQYF
TRBV6-5,TRBJ1-5,.,.,TGTGCCAGCAGTTTAGTGAGGGGCCAGCCCCAGCATTTT,CASSLVRGQPQHF
TRBV28,TRBJ2-7,.,.,TGTGCCAGCAGATATAGCCCCGATCCAGGGGAGCAGTACTTC,CASRYSPDPGEQYF
TRBV7-6,TRBJ2-7,.,.,TGTGCCAGCAGCTTAGGTGAGGGATGGAACGAGCAGTACTTC,CASSLGEGWNEQYF
TRBV13,TRBJ2-7,.,.,TGTGCCAGCAGCAGCCGGGGCCGAGGGGACTACGAGCAGTACTTC,CASSSRGRGDYEQYF
TRBV9,TRBJ2-7,TRBD1,.,TGTGCCAGCAGCGCGGGGACAGTTCCATACGAGCAGTACTTC,CASSAGTVPYEQYF
TRBV6-1,TRBJ1-1,.,once,TGTGCCAGCAGTGTAGGTGGCACTGAAGCTTTCTTT,CASSVGGTEAFF
TRBV19,TRBJ2-7,.,.,TGTGCCAGTATGGGCGCCCCTCGCTACGAGCAGTACTTC,CASMGAPRYEQYF
TRBV7-2,TRBJ2-1,.,.,TGTGCCAGCAGCGCAAGAAGGTTCACGGGACACAATGAGCAGTTCTTC,CASSARRFTGHNEQFF
TRBV9,TRBJ1-1,.,.,TGTGCCAGCAGCCTAGGGGGTGGTGAAGCTTTCTTT,CASSLGGGEAFF
TRBV28,TRBJ2-7,.,.,TGTGCCAGCAGCACAAGCTCCTACGAGCAGTACTTC,CASSTSSYEQYF
TRBV5-8,TRBJ2-4,.,.,TGTGCCAGCAGCTTAGATTTAGCCAAAAACATTCAGTACTTC,CASSLDLAKNIQYF
TRBV11-3,TRBJ2-1,TRBD2,.,TGTGCCAGCAGCCAAGCGGGAGTCCCCTACAATGAGCAGTTCTTC,CASSQAGVPYNEQFF